This T cell receptor beta chain comes out of a study of identical twins. Using its own MiXCR run on the 5' RACE reads, TCRdb lists one record per CDR3 protein. The sample consists of some 790,000 distinct CDR3 sequences, 15% to 20% of them appearing once. CDR1 and CDR2 (germline): SGHTA, FQGNSA. V was shortened by 2 bases and J by 8 bases, with 15 bases between the two germline ends. The length of the CDR3 is 14 residues. These sequences were also reported in another study, on T cells expressing NK-cell markers. As that study records: In a handful of donors, dominant clonotypes made up roughly 25-60.1% of CD3+CD56-NKG2C+ cells.

The chain couples TRBV7-2 to TRBJ1-1; D call uncertain. The TCR sequence derives from a woman aged 18-29 years in good health. Sequencing input: PBMCs. The CDR3 bases are TGTGCCAGCAGCTTATCTATGCCCGAAGTAGAAGCTTTCTTT. As protein: CASSLSMPEVEAFF.